This TCR beta chain was obtained from a study of shared T cell receptors in the human thymus. V lost 5 bases and J lost 3; bases outside the gene matches: 7. The CDR3 runs to 16 residues. The germline gives CDR1 SEHNR, CDR2 FQNEAQ (reference sequence). Profiling relied on immunoSEQ multiplex PCR, and the TCRdb table lists in-frame clones only, not all of them. The sample carries 600,000 or so clones, approximately 87% recorded once. This clone was found a few times. This same sample was also part of a study on human thymus T cells. From that paper: Healthy Finnish infants undergoing corrective surgery for congenital heart defects provided the donor material. Thymus specimens were resections from corrective heart surgery. Thymic and blood repertoires appeared to show biased V and J gene usage. What related research reported was that thymic repertoires overlapped highly among unrelated individuals.

This clonotype originated in a boy in the first two years of life with a congenital heart defect. Sequenced: thymocytes. This sequence joins TRBV7-9 and TRBJ2-1; 10 nucleotides align to TRBD2. For the CDR3, the DNA is TGTGCCAGCAGCCTGGCCGGACTAGCGGTCTACAATGAGCAGTTCTTC. It is translated as CASSLAGLAVYNEQFF.